The T cell receptor beta chain described here comes from a study of T-cell memory formation after mild COVID-19. Whole-study results and caveats: Cross-reactive memory seemingly joined, as some responding clones were found in pre-infection memory. Mostly located in CM and EM were contracting CD4+ clones, with contracting CD8+ clones located in EMRA.

The 5'RACE method, run with constant-segment primers, produced TCR alpha and TCR beta cDNA libraries (carrying sample barcodes and UMIs). MiXCR, applied by TCRdb to the 5' RACE reads, yields one record per CDR3 protein. The data contain about 150,000 distinct CDR3 sequences, approximately 26% of them singletons. Per germline, CDR1 SEHNR and CDR2 FQNEAQ (reference sequence). The CDR3 contains 15 residues. Trimming removed 5 bases from V and 3 bases from J; junction bases left unmatched: 8. This clonotype was picked up a small number of times. Its antigen remains unidentified. The TCR comes from an adult woman who had mild COVID-19 (a few samples of this study predate the infection). Cell type and time point are not known. The chain is built from TRBV7-9 and TRBJ2-7; 9 bases map to TRBD2. The sample comprised PBMCs or a T cell subset sorted from them (not recorded which). The CDR3: CASSRPERGVYEQYF. Written as DNA, the CDR3 is TGTGCCAGCAGCCGCCCGGAGCGGGGGGTCTACGAGCAGTACTTC.